The entry below gives a single T cell receptor beta chain sequence along with its context. The target antigen is unknown. Germline CDR1 LGHNA, CDR2 YNFKEQ. The CDR3 is made up of 16 amino acids. The ends lost 0 bases at V and 2 bases at J; junction bases unmatched: 6. This sample stems from a study of T cell responses to AZD1222 COVID-19 vaccine. Study-wide background: Doses given second, at about 4 or about 12 weeks, were pooled.

Study-level points and caveats: Spike-wide coverage was observed for vaccine-associated CD4 TCRs, with dominant responses at 160-218 and 743-854.

The table came from immunoSEQ multiplex PCR; TCRdb's copy has only in-frame clones and leaves some out. This sample yields 120,000 or so clones, of which about 91% are seen a single time; under 6.5% belongs to the top ten. The source was peripheral blood, collected on day 0 of AZD1222 vaccination. This sequence joins TRBV4-2 and TRBJ1-2, with 7 bases identical to TRBD1. This sequence was found in an adult in good health. The CDR3 bases are TGTGCCAGCAGCCAAGACGGGACAGTTAGGAACTATGGCTACACCTTC. This translates into CASSQDGTVRNYGYTF.